The source of this T cell receptor beta chain is a study of OX40 agonist ivuxolimab in advanced cancers. About the research overall: Patients took ivuxolimab, an agonistic anti-OX40 (CD134) antibody. Enrollees could have had prior anti-PD-1, anti-PD-L1 or anti-CTLA-4 therapy, which about 42% had received. Study-wide results and caveats: Relative to CD4+ cells, CD8+ T cells on average had more expanded clones.

The protocol was immunoSEQ multiplex PCR, while the TCRdb copy is restricted to in-frame clones and leaves out a portion. The sample has some 49,000 clones, 70% to 90% seen once. In germline, CDR1 is SGHRS, CDR2 YFSETQ. Trimming took 5 bases from V and 2 from J; bases not matched to a gene: 9. The CDR3 runs 15 residues. On this clone: Antigen specificity is unknown.

Patients who had autoimmune disease history or got systemic immunosuppression were left out. This receptor was taken from an adult with an advanced solid tumor such as melanoma, head and neck, liver or kidney cancer. The chain couples TRBV5-1 to TRBJ2-5; 7 positions agree with TRBD1. Sequenced here: CD4+ or CD8+ T cells sorted from blood, sampled in a trial of the OX40 agonist ivuxolimab. CDR3 DNA: TGCGCCAGCAGAACCGGTCCGGGACAGCAAGAGACCCAGTACTTC. Protein sequence: CASRTGPGQQETQYF.